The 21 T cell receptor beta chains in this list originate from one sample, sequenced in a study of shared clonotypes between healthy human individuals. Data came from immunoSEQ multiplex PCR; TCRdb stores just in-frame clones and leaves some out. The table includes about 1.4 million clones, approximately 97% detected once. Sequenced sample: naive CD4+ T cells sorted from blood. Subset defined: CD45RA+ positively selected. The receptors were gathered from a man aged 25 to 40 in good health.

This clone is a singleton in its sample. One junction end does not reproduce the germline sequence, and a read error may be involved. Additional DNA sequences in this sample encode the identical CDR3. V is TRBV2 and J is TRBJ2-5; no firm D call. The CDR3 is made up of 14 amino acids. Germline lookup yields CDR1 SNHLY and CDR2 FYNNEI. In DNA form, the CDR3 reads TGTGCCAGCCGTGAAACAGAGTACCAAGAGACCCAGTACTTC. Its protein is CASRETEYQETQYF.

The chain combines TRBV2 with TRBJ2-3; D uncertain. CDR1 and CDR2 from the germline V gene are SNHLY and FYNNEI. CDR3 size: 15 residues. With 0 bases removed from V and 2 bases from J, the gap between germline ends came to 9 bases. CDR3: CASSEAVPATDTQYF. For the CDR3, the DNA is TGTGCCAGCAGTGAAGCCGTACCTGCCACAGATACGCAGTATTTT.

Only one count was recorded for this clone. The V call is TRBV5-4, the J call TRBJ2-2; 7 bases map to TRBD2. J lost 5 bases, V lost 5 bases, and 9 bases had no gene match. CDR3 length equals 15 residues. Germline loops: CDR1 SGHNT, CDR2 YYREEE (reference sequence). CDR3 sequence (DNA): TGTGCCAGCAGACCCGCGGGAGTGGAGACCGGGGAGCTGTTTTTT. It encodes CASRPAGVETGELFF.

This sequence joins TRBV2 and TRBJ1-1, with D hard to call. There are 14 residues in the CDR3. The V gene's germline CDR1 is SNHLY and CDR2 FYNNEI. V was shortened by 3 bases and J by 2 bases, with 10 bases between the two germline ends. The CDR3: CASSDVSQNTEAFF. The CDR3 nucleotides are TGTGCCAGCAGTGATGTCAGTCAAAACACTGAAGCTTTCTTT.

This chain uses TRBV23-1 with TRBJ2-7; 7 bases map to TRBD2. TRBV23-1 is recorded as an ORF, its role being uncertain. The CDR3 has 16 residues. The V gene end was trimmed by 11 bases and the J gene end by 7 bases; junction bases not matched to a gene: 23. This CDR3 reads CAPPSTVWAGVVEQYF. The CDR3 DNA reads TGCGCCCCCCCGAGTACTGTATGGGCGGGAGTTGTAGAGCAGTACTTC.

The CDR3: CASSVGPPYGYTF. The CDR3 DNA sequence: TGTGCCAGCAGCGTAGGTCCGCCTTATGGCTACACCTTC. The chain uses TRBV9 and TRBJ1-2; D gene ambiguous. V was pared by 0 bases and J by 5 bases, with 8 bases between. This CDR3 contains 13 residues. CDR1 is SGDLS, CDR2 YYNGEE, per germline.

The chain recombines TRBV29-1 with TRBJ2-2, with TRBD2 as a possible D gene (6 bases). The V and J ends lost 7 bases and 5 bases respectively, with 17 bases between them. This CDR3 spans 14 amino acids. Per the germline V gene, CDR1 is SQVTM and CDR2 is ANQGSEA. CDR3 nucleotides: TGCAGCGCCAGGCCGGGACTGGCTACCGGGGAGCTGTTTTTT. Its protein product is CSARPGLATGELFF.

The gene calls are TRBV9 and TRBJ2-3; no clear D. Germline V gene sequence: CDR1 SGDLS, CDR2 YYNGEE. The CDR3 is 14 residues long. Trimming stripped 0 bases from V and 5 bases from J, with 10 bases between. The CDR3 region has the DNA TGTGCCAGCAGCGTAGCCAGTCGTGGAGATACGCAGTATTTT. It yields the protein CASSVASRGDTQYF.

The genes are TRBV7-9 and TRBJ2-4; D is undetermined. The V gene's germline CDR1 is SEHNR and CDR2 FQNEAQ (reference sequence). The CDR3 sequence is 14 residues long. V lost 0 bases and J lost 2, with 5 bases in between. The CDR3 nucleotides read TGTGCCAGCAGCTTAGCAGTTTCCAAAAACATTCAGTACTTC. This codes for CASSLAVSKNIQYF.

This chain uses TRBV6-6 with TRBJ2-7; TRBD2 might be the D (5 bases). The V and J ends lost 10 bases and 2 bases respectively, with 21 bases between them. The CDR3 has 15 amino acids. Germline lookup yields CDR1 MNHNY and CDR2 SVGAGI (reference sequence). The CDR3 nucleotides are TGTGCCACCGCCCCCCCCAGGCGGGTTACCTACGAGCAGTACTTC. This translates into CATAPPRRVTYEQYF.

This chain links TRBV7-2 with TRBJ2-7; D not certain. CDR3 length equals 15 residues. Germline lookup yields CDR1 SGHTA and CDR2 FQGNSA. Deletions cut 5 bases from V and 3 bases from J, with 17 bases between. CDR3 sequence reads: CASSRSALGSYEQYF. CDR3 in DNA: TGTGCCAGCAGCCGATCAGCGCTAGGAAGCTACGAGCAGTACTTC. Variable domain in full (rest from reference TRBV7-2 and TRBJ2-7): GAGVSQSPSNKVTEKGKDVELRCDPISGHTALYWYRQSLGQGLEFLIYFQGNSAPDKSGLPSDRFSAERTGGSVSTLTIQRTQQEDSAVYLCASSRSALGSYEQYFGPGTRLTVT.

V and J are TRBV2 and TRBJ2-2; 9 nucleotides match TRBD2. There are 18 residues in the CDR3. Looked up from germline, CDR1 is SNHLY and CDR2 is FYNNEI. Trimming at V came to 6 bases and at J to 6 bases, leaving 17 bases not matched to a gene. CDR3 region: CASRELAGAQAFAGELFF. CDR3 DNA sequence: TGTGCCAGCAGGGAATTAGCGGGAGCACAGGCTTTCGCCGGGGAGCTGTTTTTT.

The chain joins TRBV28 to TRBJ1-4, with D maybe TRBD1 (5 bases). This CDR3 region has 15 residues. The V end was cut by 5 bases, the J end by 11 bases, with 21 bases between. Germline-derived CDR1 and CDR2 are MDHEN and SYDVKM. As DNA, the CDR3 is TGTGCCAGCAGTCCACGAACAGGACGGTGGTCGAAACTGTTTTTT. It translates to CASSPRTGRWSKLFF.

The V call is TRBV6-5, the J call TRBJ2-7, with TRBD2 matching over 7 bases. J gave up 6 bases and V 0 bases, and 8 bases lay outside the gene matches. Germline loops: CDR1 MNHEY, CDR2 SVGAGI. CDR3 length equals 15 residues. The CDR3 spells CASSYSGRISPEQYF. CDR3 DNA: TGTGCCAGCAGTTACTCCGGGAGGATTAGTCCCGAGCAGTACTTC.

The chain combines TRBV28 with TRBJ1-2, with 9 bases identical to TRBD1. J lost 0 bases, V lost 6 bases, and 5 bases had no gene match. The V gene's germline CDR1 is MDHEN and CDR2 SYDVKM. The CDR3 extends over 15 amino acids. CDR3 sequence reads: CASSGQGIANYGYTF. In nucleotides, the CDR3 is TGTGCCAGCAGCGGACAGGGGATAGCTAACTATGGCTACACCTTC.

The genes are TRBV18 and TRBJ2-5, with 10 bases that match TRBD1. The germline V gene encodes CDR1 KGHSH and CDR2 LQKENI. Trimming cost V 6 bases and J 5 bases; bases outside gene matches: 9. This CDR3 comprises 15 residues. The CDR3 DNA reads TGTGCCAGCTCTACATCCGGGACAGGGGTTGAGACCCAGTACTTC. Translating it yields CASSTSGTGVETQYF.

CDR3 protein: CASSLDRGRSGANVLTF. The DNA of the CDR3 is TGCGCCAGCAGCCTTGACAGGGGGCGGTCTGGGGCCAACGTCCTGACTTTC. The J gene is TRBJ2-6, the V gene TRBV4-3; the match to TRBD1 covers 10 bases. Germline V CDR1 and CDR2: LGHNA, YSLEER. After removal of 4 bases from V and 1 base from J, the junction contained 4 bases not matched to a gene. The CDR3 is 17 amino acids.

The CDR3 region has the DNA TGCGCCAGCAGTGAGTCGTTGAGTTTTGAGCAGTACTTC. Protein: CASSESLSFEQYF. V is TRBV10-1 and J is TRBJ2-7; D ambiguous. Trimming left V 0 bases short and J 7 bases short, with 10 bases between. The CDR3 has 13 residues. The germline CDR1 and CDR2 sequences are WNHNN and SYGVQD (reference sequence).

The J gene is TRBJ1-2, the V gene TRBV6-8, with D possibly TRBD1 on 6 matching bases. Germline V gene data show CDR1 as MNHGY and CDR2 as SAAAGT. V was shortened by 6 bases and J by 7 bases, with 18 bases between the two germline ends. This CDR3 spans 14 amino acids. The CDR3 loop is CASRARDKSGGYTF. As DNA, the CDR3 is TGTGCCAGCAGGGCTCGGGACAAGTCGGGTGGCTACACCTTC.

The CDR3 DNA sequence: TGTGCCAGCAGCCCGAGGACAGGGTCCTACAATGAGCAGTTCTTC. It specifies CASSPRTGSYNEQFF. The rearrangement uses TRBV9 and TRBJ2-1; 8 bases align to TRBD1. V shed 4 bases, J shed 1 base, and the junction held 4 bases outside the gene matches. This CDR3 contains 15 residues. In germline, CDR1 is SGDLS, CDR2 YYNGEE.

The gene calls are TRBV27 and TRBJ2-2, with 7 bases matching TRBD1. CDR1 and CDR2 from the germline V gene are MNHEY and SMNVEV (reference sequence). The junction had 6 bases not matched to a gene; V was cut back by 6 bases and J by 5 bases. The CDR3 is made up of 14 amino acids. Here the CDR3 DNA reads TGTGCCAGCAGACGGGACAGTTTGACCGGGGAGCTGTTTTTT. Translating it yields CASRRDSLTGELFF.